These 7 T cell receptor beta chains share one sample of origin, sequenced in a study of blood T cells in healthy people across ages. The use of a sample-barcoded 5' primer and a J-beta primer mix characterized a second PCR of roughly 7 to 11 cycles. Each CDR3 protein is one row after TCRdb ran MiXCR on the 5' RACE reads. The sample carries approximately 900,000 distinct CDR3 sequences, approximately 32% recorded once. This sample also appeared in a second study, on T cells of mothers and their children.

The sample was blood. The receptors shown here come from a woman in her thirties or forties in good health.

The V and J genes are TRBV6-2 or TRBV6-3 and TRBJ1-5; 9 bases align to TRBD1. The CDR3 contains 16 residues. Germline V gene data show CDR1 as MNHEY and CDR2 as SVGEGT. V shed 2 bases and J 1 base; nucleotides not matched to a gene: 3. This CDR3 is CASSYGGQGSNQPQHF. Written as DNA, the CDR3 is TGTGCCAGCAGTTACGGGGGACAGGGAAGCAATCAGCCCCAGCATTTT.

This rearrangement joins TRBV4-1 to TRBJ2-5, with TRBD2 matching 12 bases. With V trimmed by 4 bases and J by 3 bases, 6 bases remained unmatched. This CDR3 has 16 amino acids. The germline V gene has CDR1 MGHRA and CDR2 YSYEKL. CDR3 in DNA: TGCGCCAGCAGCCTCCGGACTAGCGGGACCAAAGAGACCCAGTACTTC. Amino acids: CASSLRTSGTKETQYF.

This clonotype was counted ten times or more. The J gene is TRBJ1-2, the V gene TRBV9; tentatively, D is TRBD1 (6 bases). The V end was cut by 4 bases, the J end by 2 bases, with 15 bases between. Germline assignment: CDR1 SGDLS and CDR2 YYNGEE. The CDR3 is 15 residues long. The CDR3 loop is CASSPRTEGNYGYTF. CDR3 nucleotides: TGTGCCAGCAGCCCCAGGACAGAAGGAAACTATGGCTACACCTTC.

This clonotype appeared a few times. J is TRBJ2-3 and V is TRBV5-5; 15 positions match TRBD2. V was clipped by 2 bases and J by 6 bases; unmatched bases: 4. CDR1 SGHKS and CDR2 YYEKEE come from the germline V gene (reference sequence). This CDR3 comprises 16 residues. The CDR3 coding sequence is TGTGCCAGCAGCTTCGGACTAGCGGGGGGGCCCGATACGCAGTATTTT. The encoded protein is CASSFGLAGGPDTQYF.

This clonotype was observed a single time. The chain uses TRBV6-1 and TRBJ1-6; a weak D match, TRBD1 (5 bases). The CDR3 is 14 amino acids. From germline, CDR1 is MNHNS and CDR2 SASEGT. Deletions cut 5 bases from V and 9 bases from J, with 14 bases between. The CDR3 sequence is CASSPWGDTSPLHF. CDR3 in DNA: TGTGCCAGCAGTCCTTGGGGCGATACTTCACCCCTCCACTTT.

This clonotype was seen more than once but under ten times. The genes are TRBV28 and TRBJ2-7, with D possibly being TRBD2 (5 bases). The CDR3 consists of 12 residues. Trimming removed 7 bases at V and 6 bases at J, with 13 bases between. Germline CDR1 is MDHEN and CDR2 is SYDVKM. The chain's CDR3 is CASKVGSLEQYF. Written as DNA, the CDR3 is TGTGCCAGCAAGGTAGGGAGCCTCGAGCAGTACTTC.

The chain couples TRBV6-1 to TRBJ2-3; maybe TRBD2 (5 bases). CDR3 length equals 15 residues. In germline, CDR1 is MNHNS, CDR2 SASEGT. Trimming shortened V by 8 bases and J by 0 bases, and 15 bases separated the two germline ends. The CDR3 DNA follows: TGTGCCAGCGCGGACTTGAGAGAGAGCACAGATACGCAGTATTTT. Translating it yields CASADLRESTDTQYF.